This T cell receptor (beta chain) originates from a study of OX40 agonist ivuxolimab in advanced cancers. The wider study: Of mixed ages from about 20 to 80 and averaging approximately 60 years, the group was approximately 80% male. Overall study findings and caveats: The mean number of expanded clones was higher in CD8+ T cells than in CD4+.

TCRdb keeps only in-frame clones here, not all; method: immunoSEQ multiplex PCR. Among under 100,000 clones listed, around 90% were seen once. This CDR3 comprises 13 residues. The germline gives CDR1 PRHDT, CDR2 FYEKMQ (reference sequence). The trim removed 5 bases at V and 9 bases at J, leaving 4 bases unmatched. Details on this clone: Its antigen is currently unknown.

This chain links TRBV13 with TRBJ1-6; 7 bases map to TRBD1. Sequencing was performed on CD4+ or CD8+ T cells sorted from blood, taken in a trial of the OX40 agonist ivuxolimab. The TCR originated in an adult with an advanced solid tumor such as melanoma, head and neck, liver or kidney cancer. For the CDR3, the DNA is TGTGCCAGCAGCAGCGGGACAGTTTCACCCCTCCACTTT. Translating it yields CASSSGTVSPLHF. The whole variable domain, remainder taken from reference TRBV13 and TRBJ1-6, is AAGVIQSPRHLIKEKRETATLKCYPIPRHDTVYWYQQGPGQDPQFLISFYEKMQSDKGSIPDRFSAQQFSDYHSELNMSSLELGDSALYFCASSSGTVSPLHFGNGTRLTVT.